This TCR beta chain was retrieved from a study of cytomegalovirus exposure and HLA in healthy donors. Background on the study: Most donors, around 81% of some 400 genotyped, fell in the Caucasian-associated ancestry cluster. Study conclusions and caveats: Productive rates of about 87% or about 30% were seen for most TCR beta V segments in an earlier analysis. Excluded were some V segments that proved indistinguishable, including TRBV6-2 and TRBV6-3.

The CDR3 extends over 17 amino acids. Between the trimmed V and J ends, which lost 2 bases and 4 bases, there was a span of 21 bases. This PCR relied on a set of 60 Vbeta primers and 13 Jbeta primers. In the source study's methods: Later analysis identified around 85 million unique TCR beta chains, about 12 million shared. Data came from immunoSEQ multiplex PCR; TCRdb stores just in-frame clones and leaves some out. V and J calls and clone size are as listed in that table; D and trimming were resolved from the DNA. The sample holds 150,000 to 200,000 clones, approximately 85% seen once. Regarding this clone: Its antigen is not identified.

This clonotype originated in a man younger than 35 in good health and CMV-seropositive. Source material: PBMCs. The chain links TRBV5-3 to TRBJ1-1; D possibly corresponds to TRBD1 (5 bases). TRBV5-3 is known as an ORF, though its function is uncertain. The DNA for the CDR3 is TGTGCCAGAAGCTTACAAGGTGGCGGGGTAACAGGCACTGAAGCTTTCTTT. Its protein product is CARSLQGGGVTGTEAFF.